The clone carrying this T cell receptor beta chain appeared a few times. Antigen specificity is unknown. For the second PCR, which ran for about 7 to 11 cycles, a sample-barcoded 5' primer and a J-beta primer mix were used. From the 5' RACE reads, TCRdb called clonotypes with MiXCR, one entry per CDR3 protein. The sample records about 670,000 distinct CDR3 sequences, 40% to 45% being singletons. This CDR3 is built from 15 residues. CDR1 SGHTA and CDR2 FQGNSA come from the germline V gene. With 3 bases removed from V and 0 bases from J, the gap between germline ends came to 11 bases. This sample was included in a study of blood T cells in healthy people across ages. Whole-study findings and limits: The long-lived group displayed more naive CD4+ cells, plus higher diversity, than the aged donors did.

Sequencing was carried out using blood. The chain links TRBV7-2 to TRBJ2-5; D gene uncertain. The TCR was taken from a man older than 75 in good health. The CDR3 bases are TGTGCCAGCAGCTTTCGTCACTCGTACCAAGAGACCCAGTACTTC. Its protein is CASSFRHSYQETQYF.